A selection of T cell receptor beta chains follows, all from one sample in a study of cytomegalovirus exposure and HLA in healthy donors. Libraries were prepared by immunoSEQ multiplex PCR; TCRdb keeps only in-frame clonotypes and omits some of them. The sample lists approximately 280,000 clones, 75% to 90% occurring once. What was sequenced was PBMCs. The receptor set was obtained from a middle-aged man in good health and CMV-seropositive. CDR3s include the opening cysteine and the closing phenylalanine or tryptophan. The D gene is left open where the match is weak. Clone size appears in some rows only: once, few, many, or a class for an expanded clone.

size	V	J	D	DNA	CDR3
-	TRBV7-6	TRBJ2-7	TRBD2	TGTGCCAGCAGCTCGTCCCCACTAGCGACGGATTACGAGCAGTACTTC	CASSSSPLATDYEQYF
-	TRBV5-1	TRBJ2-5	-	TGCGCCAGCAGCCCGACCAACCACAACACCTTGACAGGGAGGTCGGAGACCCAGTACTTC	CASSPTNHNTLTGRSETQYF
once	TRBV28	TRBJ2-6	-	TGTGCCAGCAGTGCGTTGAGGTCTGGGGCCAACGTCCTGACTTTC	CASSALRSGANVLTF
-	TRBV29-1	TRBJ2-7	TRBD2	TGCAGCGTTCGGGGGGGGTCCCCCTTGAGGTCCTACGAGCAGTACTTC	CSVRGGSPLRSYEQYF
-	TRBV6-7	TRBJ1-2	TRBD1	TGTGCCAGCAGTTACCCCGGGACAGGGGCTTCCTATGGCTACACCTTC	CASSYPGTGASYGYTF
-	TRBV9	TRBJ2-1	-	TGTGCCAGCAGCGCAGCCGGCAGGGCCCTCTACAATGAGCAGTTCTTC	CASSAAGRALYNEQFF
once	TRBV7-6	TRBJ2-7	TRBD2	TGTGCCAGCAGCTTGTCCATAGCGGGAGCCCCCTACGAGCAGTACTTC	CASSLSIAGAPYEQYF
-	TRBV19	TRBJ2-1	TRBD2	TGTGCCAGTAGTATTTCGGGGGGGCGGCTAGCGGGAAGGATCTCAGACAATGAGCAGTTCTTC	CASSISGGRLAGRISDNEQFF
-	TRBV7-2	TRBJ2-7	TRBD1	TGTGCCAGCAGCTTCGGGACAGGCTCAGGGGAGCAGTACTTC	CASSFGTGSGEQYF
-	TRBV10-1	TRBJ2-5	TRBD1	TGCGCCAGCAGTGAGTGGGGACAGGGGAGGCAAGAGACCCAGTACTTC	CASSEWGQGRQETQYF
-	TRBV28	TRBJ2-7	-	TGTGCCAGCCGGAAACCCGACAGGTTCTCCTACGAGCAGTACTTC	CASRKPDRFSYEQYF
-	TRBV9	TRBJ2-1	-	TGTGCCAGCAGCGTAGAGGCTAGCACAGAGCAGTTCTTC	CASSVEASTEQFF
-	TRBV27	TRBJ2-7	TRBD2	TGTGCCAGCAGTGGACTAGCGGGAGTGACCTACGAGCAGTACTTC	CASSGLAGVTYEQYF
-	TRBV4-2	TRBJ1-1	-	TGTGCCAGCAGCACCCCCGGGGGGAGTGGACTTGGTACTGAAGCTTTCTTT	CASSTPGGSGLGTEAFF
-	TRBV7-8	TRBJ1-5	-	TGTGCCAGCAGCTTCGGGGGGGATCAGCCCCAGCATTTT	CASSFGGDQPQHF
-	TRBV7-8	TRBJ2-7	-	TGTGCCAGCAGCATCAGGGTCACCTACGAGCAGTACTTC	CASSIRVTYEQYF
-	TRBV28	TRBJ1-1	-	TGTGCCAGCAACAGTCGGAGGGTTATGAACACTGAAGCTTTCTTT	CASNSRRVMNTEAFF
-	TRBV5-1	TRBJ2-1	TRBD2	TGCGCCAGCAGCTTGGGGTTGCTAGCGGAGAACAATGAGCAGTTCTTC	CASSLGLLAENNEQFF
-	TRBV18	TRBJ2-1	-	TGTGCCAGCTCATCGGCGGGACGTATCCACAATGAGCAGTTCTTC	CASSSAGRIHNEQFF
-	TRBV4-2	TRBJ1-2	TRBD1	TGTGCCAGCAGCCAAGATGGGTCAGGGGGAGGCTATGGCTACACCTTC	CASSQDGSGGGYGYTF
-	TRBV9	TRBJ2-1	TRBD2	TGTGCCAGCAGCGTAACTAGCGGGAGCAGCAATGAGCAGTTCTTC	CASSVTSGSSNEQFF
-	TRBV9	TRBJ2-7	TRBD2	TGTGCCAGCAGCCCCGGGGGAGGGGTTCCCTACGAGCAGTACTTC	CASSPGGGVPYEQYF
-	TRBV6-5	TRBJ1-5	TRBD1	TGTGCCAGCAGTTATCACAGGGGTGGCAATCAGCCCCAGCATTTT	CASSYHRGGNQPQHF